This T cell receptor beta chain comes out of a study of blood T cell repertoires in COVID-19. About the study: Samples taken during acute and convalescent COVID-19 were collected in the United States, Italy and Spain. The cDNA or gDNA used as material had been derived from T cells, B-cell-depleted T cells, or PBMCs.

Only in-frame clones appear in the TCRdb table, and some are missing; sequencing was by immunoSEQ multiplex PCR. The sample shows about 270,000 clones, approximately 80% of them seen only once. V gave up 0 bases and J gave up 5 bases; unmatched junction bases: 8. CDR1 is SGDLS, CDR2 YYNGEE, per germline. CDR3 length: 17 residues. This clone was recorded only once. What was sequenced was peripheral blood. The sequence derives from a woman aged 55-69 years with active or convalescent COVID-19. The rearrangement links TRBV9 to TRBJ2-3, with TRBD2 matching 11 bases. The CDR3 bases are TGTGCCAGCAGCGTAGGTCTAGCGGGGGGTTCGGGAGATACGCAGTATTTT. Protein product: CASSVGLAGGSGDTQYF.